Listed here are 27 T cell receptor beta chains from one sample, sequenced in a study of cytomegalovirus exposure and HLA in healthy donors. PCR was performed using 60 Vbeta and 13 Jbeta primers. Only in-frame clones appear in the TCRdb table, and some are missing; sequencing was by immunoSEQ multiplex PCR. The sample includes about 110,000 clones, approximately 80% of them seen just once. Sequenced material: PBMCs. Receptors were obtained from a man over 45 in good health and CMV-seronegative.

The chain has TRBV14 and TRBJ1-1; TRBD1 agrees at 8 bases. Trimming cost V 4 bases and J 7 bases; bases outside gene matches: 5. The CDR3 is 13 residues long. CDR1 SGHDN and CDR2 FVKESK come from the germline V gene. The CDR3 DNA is TGTGCCAGCAGCCCGGGACAGGATAGTGAAGCTTTCTTT. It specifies CASSPGQDSEAFF.

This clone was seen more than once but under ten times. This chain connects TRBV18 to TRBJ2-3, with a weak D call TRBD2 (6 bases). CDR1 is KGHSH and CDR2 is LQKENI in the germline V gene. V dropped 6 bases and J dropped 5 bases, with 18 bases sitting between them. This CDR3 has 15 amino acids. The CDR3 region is CASSFAGEEGDTQYF. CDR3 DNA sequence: TGTGCCAGCTCCTTCGCCGGGGAGGAAGGAGATACGCAGTATTTT.

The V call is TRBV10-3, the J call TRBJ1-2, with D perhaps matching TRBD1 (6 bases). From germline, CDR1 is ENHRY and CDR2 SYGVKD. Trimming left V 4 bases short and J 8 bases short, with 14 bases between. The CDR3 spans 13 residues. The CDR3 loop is CAISALGGQGYTF. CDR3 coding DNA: TGTGCCATCAGTGCCTTGGGGGGGCAGGGCTACACCTTC.

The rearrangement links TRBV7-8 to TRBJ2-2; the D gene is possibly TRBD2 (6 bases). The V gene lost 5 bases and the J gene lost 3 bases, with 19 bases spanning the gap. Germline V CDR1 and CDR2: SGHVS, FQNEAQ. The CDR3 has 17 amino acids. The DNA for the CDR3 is TGTGCCAGCAGCCCCTTGGGGGGTAGTGGTGACACCGGGGAGCTGTTTTTT. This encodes CASSPLGGSGDTGELFF.

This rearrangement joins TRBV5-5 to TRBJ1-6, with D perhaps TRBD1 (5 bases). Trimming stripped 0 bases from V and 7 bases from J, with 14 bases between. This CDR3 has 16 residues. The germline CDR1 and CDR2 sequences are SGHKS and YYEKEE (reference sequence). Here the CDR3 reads CASSLGRGGTNSPLHF. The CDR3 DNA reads TGTGCCAGCAGCTTGGGTCGGGGAGGGACCAATTCACCCCTCCACTTT.

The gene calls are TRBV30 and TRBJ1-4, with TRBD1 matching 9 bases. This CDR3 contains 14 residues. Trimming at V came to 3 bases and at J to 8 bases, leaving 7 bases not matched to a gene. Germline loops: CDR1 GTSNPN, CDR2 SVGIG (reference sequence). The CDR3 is CAWSEDRGQEKLFF. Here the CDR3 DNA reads TGTGCCTGGAGCGAGGACAGGGGTCAGGAAAAACTGTTTTTT.

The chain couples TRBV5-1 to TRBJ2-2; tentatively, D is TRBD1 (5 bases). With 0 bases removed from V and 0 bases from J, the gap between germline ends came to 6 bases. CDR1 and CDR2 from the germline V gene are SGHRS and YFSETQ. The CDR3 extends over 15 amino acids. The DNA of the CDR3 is TGCGCCAGCAGCTTGGGGACACCGAACACCGGGGAGCTGTTTTTT. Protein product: CASSLGTPNTGELFF. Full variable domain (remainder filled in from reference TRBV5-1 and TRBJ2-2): KAGVTQTPRYLIKTRGQQVTLSCSPISGHRSVSWYQQTPGQGLQFLFEYFSETQRNKGNFPGRFSGRQFSNSRSEMNVSTLELGDSALYLCASSLGTPNTGELFFGEGSRLTVL.

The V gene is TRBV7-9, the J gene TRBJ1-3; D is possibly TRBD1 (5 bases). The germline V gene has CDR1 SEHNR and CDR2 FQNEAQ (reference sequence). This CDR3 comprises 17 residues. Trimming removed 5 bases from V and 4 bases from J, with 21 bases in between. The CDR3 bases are TGTGCCAGCAGCCCCCCGCCATTGGGACTCCGGGGAAACACCATATATTTT. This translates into CASSPPPLGLRGNTIYF.

Here the CDR3 DNA reads TGTGCCAGCAGCTCCCAGCGGGACAGGGGGAACTATGGCTACACCTTC. It yields the protein CASSSQRDRGNYGYTF. This chain joins TRBV5-5 and TRBJ1-2; 11 bases are a match to TRBD1. The CDR3 sequence is 16 residues long. Germline values: CDR1 SGHKS, CDR2 YYEKEE (reference sequence). J was trimmed by 2 bases and V by 3 bases; bases with no gene match: 6.

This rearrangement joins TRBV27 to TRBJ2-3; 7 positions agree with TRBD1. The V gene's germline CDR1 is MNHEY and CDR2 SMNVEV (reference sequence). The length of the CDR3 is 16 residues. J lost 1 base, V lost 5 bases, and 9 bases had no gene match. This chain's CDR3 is CASSLLQGLGTDTQYF. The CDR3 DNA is TGTGCCAGCAGTCTATTACAGGGGCTGGGCACAGATACGCAGTATTTT.

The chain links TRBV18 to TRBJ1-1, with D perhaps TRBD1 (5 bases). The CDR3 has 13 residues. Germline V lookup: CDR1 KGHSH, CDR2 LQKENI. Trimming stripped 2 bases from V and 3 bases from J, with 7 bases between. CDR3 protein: CASSPRGDTEAFF. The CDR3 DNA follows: TGTGCCAGCTCACCAAGGGGCGACACTGAAGCTTTCTTT.

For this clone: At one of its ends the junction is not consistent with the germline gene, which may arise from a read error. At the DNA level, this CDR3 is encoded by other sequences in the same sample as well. The CDR3: CASSAVGGSSYNSPLHF. The CDR3 DNA reads TGTGCCAGCAGCGCGGTAGGGGGTTCCTCCTATAATTCCCCCCTCCACTTT. The V gene is TRBV5-8, the J gene TRBJ1-6; possibly TRBD1 for D (6 bases). Per the germline V gene, CDR1 is SGHTS and CDR2 is YDEGEE. This CDR3 is 17 amino acids long.

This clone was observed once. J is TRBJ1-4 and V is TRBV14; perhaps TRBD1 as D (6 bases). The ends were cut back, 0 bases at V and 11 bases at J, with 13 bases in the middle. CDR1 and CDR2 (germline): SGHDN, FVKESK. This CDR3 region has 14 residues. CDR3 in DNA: TGTGCCAGCAGCCAAGAAGGGACACCCGCTAAACTGTTTTTT. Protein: CASSQEGTPAKLFF.

The CDR3 sequence: CASSLLRFSNQPQHF. CDR3 in DNA: TGTGCCAGCAGCTTACTGAGGTTTAGCAATCAGCCCCAGCATTTT. The rearrangement uses TRBV7-8 and TRBJ1-5; D ambiguous. The CDR3 loop spans 15 amino acids. V was pared by 2 bases and J by 0 bases, with 8 bases between. CDR1 is SGHVS, CDR2 FQNEAQ, per germline.

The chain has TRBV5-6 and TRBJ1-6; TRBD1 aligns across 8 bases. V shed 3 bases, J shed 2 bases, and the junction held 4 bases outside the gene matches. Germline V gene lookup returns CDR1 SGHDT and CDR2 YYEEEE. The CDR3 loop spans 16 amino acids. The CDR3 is CASSWTGTPYNSPLHF. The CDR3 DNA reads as TGTGCCAGCAGCTGGACAGGGACGCCCTATAATTCACCCCTCCACTTT.

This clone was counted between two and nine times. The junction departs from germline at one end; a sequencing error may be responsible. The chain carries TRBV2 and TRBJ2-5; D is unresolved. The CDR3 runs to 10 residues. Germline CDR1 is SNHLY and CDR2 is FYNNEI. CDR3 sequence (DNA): TGTGCCAGCAGCGAAGAGACCCAGTACTTC. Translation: CASSEETQYF. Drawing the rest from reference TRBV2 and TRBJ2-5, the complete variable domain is EPEVTQTPSHQVTQMGQEVILRCVPISNHLYFYWYRQILGQKVEFLVSFYNNEISEKSEIFDDQFSVERPDGSNFTLKIRSTKLEDSAMYFCASSEETQYFGPGTRLLVL.

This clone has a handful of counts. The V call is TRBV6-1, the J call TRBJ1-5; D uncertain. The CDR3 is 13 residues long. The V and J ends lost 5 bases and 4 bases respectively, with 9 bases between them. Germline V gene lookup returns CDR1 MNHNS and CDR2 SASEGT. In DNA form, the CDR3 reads TGTGCCAGCAGTTTGGGCGAAAATCAGCCCCAGCATTTT. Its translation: CASSLGENQPQHF.

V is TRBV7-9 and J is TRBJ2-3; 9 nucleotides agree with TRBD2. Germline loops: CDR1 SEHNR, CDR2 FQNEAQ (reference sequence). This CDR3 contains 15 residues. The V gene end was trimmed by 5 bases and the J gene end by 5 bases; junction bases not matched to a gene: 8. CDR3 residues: CASSESGGRGDTQYF. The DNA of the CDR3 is TGTGCCAGCAGCGAAAGCGGGGGGAGGGGAGATACGCAGTATTTT.

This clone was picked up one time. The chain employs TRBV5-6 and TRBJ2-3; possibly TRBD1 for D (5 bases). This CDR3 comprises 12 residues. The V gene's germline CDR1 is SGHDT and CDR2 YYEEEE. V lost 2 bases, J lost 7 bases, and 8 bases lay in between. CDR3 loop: CASSFPGNTQYF. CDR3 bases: TGTGCCAGCAGCTTCCCAGGGAATACGCAGTATTTT.

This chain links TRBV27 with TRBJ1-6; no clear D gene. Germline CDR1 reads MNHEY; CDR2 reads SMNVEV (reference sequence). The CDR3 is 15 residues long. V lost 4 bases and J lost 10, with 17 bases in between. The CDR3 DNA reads TGTGCCAGCAGTTCAGCATCGAGGGTGGGATCACCCCTCCACTTT. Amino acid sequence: CASSSASRVGSPLHF.

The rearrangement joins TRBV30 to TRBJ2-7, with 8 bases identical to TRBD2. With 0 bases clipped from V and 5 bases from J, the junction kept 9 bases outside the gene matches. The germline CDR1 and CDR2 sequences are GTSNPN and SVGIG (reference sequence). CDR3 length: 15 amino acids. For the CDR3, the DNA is TGTGCCTGGAGTGTTCCCCCGGGGGGGCGAGACGAGCAGTACTTC. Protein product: CAWSVPPGGRDEQYF. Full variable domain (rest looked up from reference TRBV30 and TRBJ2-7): SQTIHQWPATLVQPVGSPLSLECTVEGTSNPNLYWYRQAAGRGLQLLFYSVGIGQISSEVPQNLSASRPQDRQFILSSKKLLLSDSGFYLCAWSVPPGGRDEQYFGPGTRLTVT.

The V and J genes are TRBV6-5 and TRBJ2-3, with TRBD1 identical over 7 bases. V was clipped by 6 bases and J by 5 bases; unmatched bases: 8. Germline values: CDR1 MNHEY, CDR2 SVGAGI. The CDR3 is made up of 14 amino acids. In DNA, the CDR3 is TGTGCCAGCAGATTGACAGGGAGTGGAGATACGCAGTATTTT. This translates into CASRLTGSGDTQYF.

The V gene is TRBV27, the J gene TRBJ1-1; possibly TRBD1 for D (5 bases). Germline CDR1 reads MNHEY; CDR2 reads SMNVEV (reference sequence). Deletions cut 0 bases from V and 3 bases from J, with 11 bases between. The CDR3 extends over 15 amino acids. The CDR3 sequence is CASSLSPGHHTEAFF. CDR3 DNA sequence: TGTGCCAGCAGTTTATCCCCCGGACACCACACTGAAGCTTTCTTT.

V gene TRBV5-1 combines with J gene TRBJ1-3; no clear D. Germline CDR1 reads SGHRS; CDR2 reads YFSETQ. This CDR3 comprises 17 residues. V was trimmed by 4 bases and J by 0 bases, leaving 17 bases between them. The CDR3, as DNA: TGCGCCAGCAGCCCATCCCTGTACCCCTACTCTGGAAACACCATATATTTT. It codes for CASSPSLYPYSGNTIYF.

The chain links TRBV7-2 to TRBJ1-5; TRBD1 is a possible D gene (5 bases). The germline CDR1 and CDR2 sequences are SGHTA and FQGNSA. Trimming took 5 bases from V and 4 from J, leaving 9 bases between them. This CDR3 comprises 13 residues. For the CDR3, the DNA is TGTGCCAGCAGCCAGGGCCCTAATCAGCCCCAGCATTTT. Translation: CASSQGPNQPQHF.

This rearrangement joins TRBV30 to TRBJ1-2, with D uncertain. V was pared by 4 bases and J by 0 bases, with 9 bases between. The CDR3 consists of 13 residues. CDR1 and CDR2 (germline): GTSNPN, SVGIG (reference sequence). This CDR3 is CAWKGRANYGYTF. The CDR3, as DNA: TGTGCCTGGAAAGGGAGGGCTAACTATGGCTACACCTTC.

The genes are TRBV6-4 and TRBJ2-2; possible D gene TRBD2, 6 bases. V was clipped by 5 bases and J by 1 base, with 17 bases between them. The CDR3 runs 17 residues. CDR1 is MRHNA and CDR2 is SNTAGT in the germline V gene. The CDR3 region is CASSPERGTVNTGELFF. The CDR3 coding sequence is TGTGCCAGCAGTCCCGAACGGGGGACCGTGAACACCGGGGAGCTGTTTTTT.